This T cell receptor (beta chain) was profiled in a study of T cell repertoires in cytomegalovirus infection. Germline loops: CDR1 MGHRA, CDR2 YSYEKL. V was clipped by 1 base and J by 3 bases, with 15 bases between them. The CDR3 loop spans 16 amino acids. In TCRdb, the reads were re-called with MiXCR into one record per CDR3 protein. The data contain about 24,000 distinct CDR3 sequences, roughly 20% of them singletons. This clonotype has ten or more counts. Its antigen remains unknown. This sequence joins TRBV4-1 and TRBJ1-2, with a weak D call TRBD1 (6 bases). The input for sequencing was CD8+ T cells from cultured PBMCs, taken from culture after CMV antigen stimulation. The origin of this receptor is a human donor in good health (CMV status not recorded). Some clones in this sample may be carry-over from other donors' samples. CDR3 bases: TGCGCCAGCAGCCAAGTACCAGGGGCCGAGGACTATGGCTACACCTTC. Amino acids: CASSQVPGAEDYGYTF.